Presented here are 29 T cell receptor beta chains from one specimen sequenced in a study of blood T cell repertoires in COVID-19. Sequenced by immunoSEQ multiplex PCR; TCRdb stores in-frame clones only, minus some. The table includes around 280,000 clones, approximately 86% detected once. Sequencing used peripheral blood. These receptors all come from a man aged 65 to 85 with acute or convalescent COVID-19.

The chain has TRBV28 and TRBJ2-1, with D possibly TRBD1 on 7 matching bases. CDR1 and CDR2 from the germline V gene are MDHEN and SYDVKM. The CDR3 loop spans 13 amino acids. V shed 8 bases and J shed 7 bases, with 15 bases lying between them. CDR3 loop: CASGGTAMNEQFF. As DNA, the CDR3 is TGTGCCAGCGGAGGGACAGCAATGAATGAGCAGTTCTTC. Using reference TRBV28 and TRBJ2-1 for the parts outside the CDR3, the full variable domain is DVKVTQSSRYLVKRTGEKVFLECVQDMDHENMFWYRQDPGLGLRLIYFSYDVKMKEKGDIPEGYSVSREKKERFSLILESASTNQTSMYLCASGGTAMNEQFFGPGTRLTVL.

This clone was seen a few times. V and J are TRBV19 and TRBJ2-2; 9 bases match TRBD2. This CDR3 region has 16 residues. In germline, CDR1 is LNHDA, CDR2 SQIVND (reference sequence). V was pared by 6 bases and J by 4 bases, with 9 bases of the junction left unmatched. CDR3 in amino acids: CASRVPGLATTGELFF. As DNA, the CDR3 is TGTGCCAGTAGGGTCCCGGGACTAGCTACCACCGGGGAGCTGTTTTTT. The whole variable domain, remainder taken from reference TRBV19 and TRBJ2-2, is DGGITQSPKYLFRKEGQNVTLSCEQNLNHDAMYWYRQDPGQGLRLIYYSQIVNDFQKGDIAEGYSVSREKKESFPLTVTSAQKNPTAFYLCASRVPGLATTGELFFGEGSRLTVL.

CDR3 in amino acids: CASSPHPESYEQYF. The CDR3 nucleotides read TGTGCCAGCAGCCCCCACCCCGAGTCCTACGAGCAGTACTTC. The V and J genes are TRBV7-2 and TRBJ2-7, with D unresolved. The V end lost 5 bases, the J end lost 1 base, and 12 bases lay between the germline ends. This CDR3 spans 14 amino acids. Germline-derived CDR1 and CDR2 are SGHTA and FQGNSA.

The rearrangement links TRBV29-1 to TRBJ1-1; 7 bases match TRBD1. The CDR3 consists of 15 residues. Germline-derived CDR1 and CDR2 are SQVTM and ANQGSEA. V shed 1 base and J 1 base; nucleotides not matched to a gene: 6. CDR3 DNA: TGCAGCGTTGAAGGGCCAGGGGGAAAGAACACTGAAGCTTTCTTT. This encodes CSVEGPGGKNTEAFF.

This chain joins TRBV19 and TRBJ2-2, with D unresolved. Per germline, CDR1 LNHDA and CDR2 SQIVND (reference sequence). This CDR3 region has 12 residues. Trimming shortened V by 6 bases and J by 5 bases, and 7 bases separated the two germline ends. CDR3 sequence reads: CASRARTGELFF. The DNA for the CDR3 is TGTGCCAGTAGAGCACGGACCGGGGAGCTGTTTTTT.

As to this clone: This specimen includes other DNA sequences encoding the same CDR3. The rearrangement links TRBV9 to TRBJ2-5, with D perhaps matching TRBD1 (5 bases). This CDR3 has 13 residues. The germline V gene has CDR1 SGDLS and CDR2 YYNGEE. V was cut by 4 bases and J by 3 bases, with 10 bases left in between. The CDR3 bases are TGTGCCAGCAGCTTCTCGACAGAAGAGACCCAGTACTTC. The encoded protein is CASSFSTEETQYF.

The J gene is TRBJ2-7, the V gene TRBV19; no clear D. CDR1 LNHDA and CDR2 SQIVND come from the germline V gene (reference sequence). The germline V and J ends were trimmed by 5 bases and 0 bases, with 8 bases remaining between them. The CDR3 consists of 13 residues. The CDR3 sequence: CASSWASSYEQYF. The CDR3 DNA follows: TGTGCCAGTAGTTGGGCATCCTCCTACGAGCAGTACTTC. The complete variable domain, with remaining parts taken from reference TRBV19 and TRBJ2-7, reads DGGITQSPKYLFRKEGQNVTLSCEQNLNHDAMYWYRQDPGQGLRLIYYSQIVNDFQKGDIAEGYSVSREKKESFPLTVTSAQKNPTAFYLCASSWASSYEQYFGPGTRLTVT.

Here the CDR3 reads CASSQDCGRGGWLDEQFF. CDR3 sequence (DNA): TGTGCCAGCAGCCAAGATTGTGGGCGGGGGGGATGGTTGGATGAGCAGTTCTTC. The V gene is TRBV3-1 (or the pseudogene TRBV3-2), the J gene TRBJ2-1, with 9 bases lining up with TRBD2. This CDR3 spans 18 amino acids. CDR1 LGHDT and CDR2 YNNKEL come from the germline V gene (reference sequence). The V and J ends lost 0 bases and 8 bases, in that order; junction bases with no gene match: 14.

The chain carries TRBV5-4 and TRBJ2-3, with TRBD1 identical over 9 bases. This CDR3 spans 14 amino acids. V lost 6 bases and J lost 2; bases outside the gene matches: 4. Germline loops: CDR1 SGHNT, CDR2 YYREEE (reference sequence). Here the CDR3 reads CASTGTGTTDTQYF. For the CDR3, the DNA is TGTGCCAGCACCGGGACAGGGACCACAGATACGCAGTATTTT.

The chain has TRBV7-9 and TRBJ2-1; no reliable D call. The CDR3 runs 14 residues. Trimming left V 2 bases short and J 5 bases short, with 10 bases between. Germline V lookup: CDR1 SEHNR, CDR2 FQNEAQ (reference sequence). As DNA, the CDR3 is TGTGCCAGCAGCTTAACTGCCCAAAACAATGAGCAGTTCTTC. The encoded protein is CASSLTAQNNEQFF.

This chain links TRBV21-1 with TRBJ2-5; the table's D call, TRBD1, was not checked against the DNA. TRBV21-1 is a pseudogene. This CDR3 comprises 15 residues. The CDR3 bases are TGTGCCAGCAGCAAAGTTACGACAGACCAAGAGACCCAGTACTTC. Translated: CASSKVTTDQETQYF.

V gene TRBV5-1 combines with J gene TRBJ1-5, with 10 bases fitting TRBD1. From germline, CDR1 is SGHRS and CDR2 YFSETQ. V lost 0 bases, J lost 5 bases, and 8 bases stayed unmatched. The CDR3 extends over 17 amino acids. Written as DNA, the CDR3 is TGCGCCAGCAGCTTGGGGCCCACCGGGACAGGGGATCAGCCCCAGCATTTT. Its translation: CASSLGPTGTGDQPQHF.

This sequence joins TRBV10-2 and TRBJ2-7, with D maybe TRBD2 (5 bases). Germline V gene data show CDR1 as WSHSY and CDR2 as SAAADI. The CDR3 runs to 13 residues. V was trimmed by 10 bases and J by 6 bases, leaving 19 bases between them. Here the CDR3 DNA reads TGCGCCACCCGGAGGACCCTTACCTCCGAGCAGTACTTC. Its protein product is CATRRTLTSEQYF.

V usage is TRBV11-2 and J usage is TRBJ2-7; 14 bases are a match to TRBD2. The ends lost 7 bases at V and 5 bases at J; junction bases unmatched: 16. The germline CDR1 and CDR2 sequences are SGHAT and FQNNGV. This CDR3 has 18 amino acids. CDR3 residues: CASTSLPSTSGRVHEQYF. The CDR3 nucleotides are TGTGCCAGCACCAGCTTACCCTCGACTAGCGGGAGGGTGCACGAGCAGTACTTC.

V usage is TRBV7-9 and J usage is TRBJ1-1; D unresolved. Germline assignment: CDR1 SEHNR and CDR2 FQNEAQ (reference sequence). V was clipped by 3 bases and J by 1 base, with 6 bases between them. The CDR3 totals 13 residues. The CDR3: CASSFTKNTEAFF. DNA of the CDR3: TGTGCCAGCAGCTTTACAAAGAACACTGAAGCTTTCTTT.

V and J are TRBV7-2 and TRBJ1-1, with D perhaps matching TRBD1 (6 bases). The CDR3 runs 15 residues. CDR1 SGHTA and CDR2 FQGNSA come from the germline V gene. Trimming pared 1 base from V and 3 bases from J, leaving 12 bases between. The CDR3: CASSLERGGHTEAFF. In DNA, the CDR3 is TGTGCCAGCAGCTTAGAGAGGGGGGGACACACTGAAGCTTTCTTT.

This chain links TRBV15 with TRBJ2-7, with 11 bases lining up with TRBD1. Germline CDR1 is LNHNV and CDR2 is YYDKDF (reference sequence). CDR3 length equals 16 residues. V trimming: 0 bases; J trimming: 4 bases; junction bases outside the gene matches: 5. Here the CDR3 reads CATSRDVRDRGYEQYF. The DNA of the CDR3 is TGTGCCACCAGCAGAGATGTTAGGGACAGGGGGTACGAGCAGTACTTC.

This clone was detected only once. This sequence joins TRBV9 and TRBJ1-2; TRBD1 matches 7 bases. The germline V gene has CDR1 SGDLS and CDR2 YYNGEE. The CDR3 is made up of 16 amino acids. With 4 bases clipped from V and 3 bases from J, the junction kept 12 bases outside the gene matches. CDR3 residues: CASSHHRQGGDYGYTF. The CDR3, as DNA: TGTGCCAGCAGCCATCACCGACAGGGTGGTGACTATGGCTACACCTTC.

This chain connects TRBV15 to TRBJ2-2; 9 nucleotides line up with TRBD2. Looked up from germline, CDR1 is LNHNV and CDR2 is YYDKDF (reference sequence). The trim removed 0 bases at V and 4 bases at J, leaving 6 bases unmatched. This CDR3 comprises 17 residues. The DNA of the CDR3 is TGTGCCACCAGCAGAGATCGTAGCGGGAGAGGCACCGGGGAGCTGTTTTTT. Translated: CATSRDRSGRGTGELFF.

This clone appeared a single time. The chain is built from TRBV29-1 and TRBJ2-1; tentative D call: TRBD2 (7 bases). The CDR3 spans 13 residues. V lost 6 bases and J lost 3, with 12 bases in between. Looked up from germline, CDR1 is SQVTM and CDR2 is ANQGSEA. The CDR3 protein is CSVGEGVYNEQFF. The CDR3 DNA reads TGCAGCGTGGGGGAGGGGGTCTACAATGAGCAGTTCTTC.

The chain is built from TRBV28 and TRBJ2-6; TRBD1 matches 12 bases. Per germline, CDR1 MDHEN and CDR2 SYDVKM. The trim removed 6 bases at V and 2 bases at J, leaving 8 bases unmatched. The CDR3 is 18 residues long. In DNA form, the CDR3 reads TGTGCCAGCAGGTCAATCGGGACAGGGGGCACTGGGGCCAACGTCCTGACTTTC. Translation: CASRSIGTGGTGANVLTF.

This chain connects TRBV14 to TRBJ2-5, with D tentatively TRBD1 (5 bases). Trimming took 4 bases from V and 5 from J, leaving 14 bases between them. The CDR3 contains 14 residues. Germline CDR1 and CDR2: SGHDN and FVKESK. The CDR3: CASSRRADGETQYF. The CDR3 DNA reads TGTGCCAGCAGCCGCAGGGCGGATGGGGAGACCCAGTACTTC. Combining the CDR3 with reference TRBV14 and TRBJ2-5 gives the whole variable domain EAGVTQFPSHSVIEKGQTVTLRCDPISGHDNLYWYRRVMGKEIKFLLHFVKESKQDESGMPNNRFLAERTGGTYSTLKVQPAELEDSGVYFCASSRRADGETQYFGPGTRLLVL.

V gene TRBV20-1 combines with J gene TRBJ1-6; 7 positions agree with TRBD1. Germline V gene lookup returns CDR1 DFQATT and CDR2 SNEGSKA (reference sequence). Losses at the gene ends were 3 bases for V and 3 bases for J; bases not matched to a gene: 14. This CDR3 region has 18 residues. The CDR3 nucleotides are TGCAGTGCTAGTTCCCACGGACAGGCGCTCTACTATAATTCACCCCTCCACTTT. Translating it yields CSASSHGQALYYNSPLHF.

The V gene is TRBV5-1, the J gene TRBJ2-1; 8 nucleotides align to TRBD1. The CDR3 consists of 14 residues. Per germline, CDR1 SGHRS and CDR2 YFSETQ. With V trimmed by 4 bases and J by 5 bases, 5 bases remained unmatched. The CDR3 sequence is CASSGQGLDNEQFF. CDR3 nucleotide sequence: TGCGCCAGCAGCGGACAGGGACTTGACAATGAGCAGTTCTTC. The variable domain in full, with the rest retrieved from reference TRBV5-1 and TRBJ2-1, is KAGVTQTPRYLIKTRGQQVTLSCSPISGHRSVSWYQQTPGQGLQFLFEYFSETQRNKGNFPGRFSGRQFSNSRSEMNVSTLELGDSALYLCASSGQGLDNEQFFGPGTRLTVL.

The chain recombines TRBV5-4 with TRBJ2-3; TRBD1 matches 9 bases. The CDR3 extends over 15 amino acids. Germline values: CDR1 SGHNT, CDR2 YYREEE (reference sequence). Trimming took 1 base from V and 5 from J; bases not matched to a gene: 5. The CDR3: CASSLKGQGGDTQYF. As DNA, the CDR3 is TGTGCCAGCAGCTTGAAGGGACAGGGTGGAGATACGCAGTATTTT.

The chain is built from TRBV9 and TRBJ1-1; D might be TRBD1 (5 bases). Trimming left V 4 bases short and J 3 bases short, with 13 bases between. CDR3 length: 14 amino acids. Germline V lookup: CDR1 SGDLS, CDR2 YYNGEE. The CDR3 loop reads CASSLDTEYTEAFF. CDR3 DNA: TGTGCCAGCAGCTTGGACACAGAGTACACTGAAGCTTTCTTT. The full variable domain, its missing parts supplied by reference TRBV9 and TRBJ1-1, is DSGVTQTPKHLITATGQRVTLRCSPRSGDLSVYWYQQSLDQGLQFLIQYYNGEERAKGNILERFSAQQFPDLHSELNLSSLELGDSALYFCASSLDTEYTEAFFGQGTRLTVV.

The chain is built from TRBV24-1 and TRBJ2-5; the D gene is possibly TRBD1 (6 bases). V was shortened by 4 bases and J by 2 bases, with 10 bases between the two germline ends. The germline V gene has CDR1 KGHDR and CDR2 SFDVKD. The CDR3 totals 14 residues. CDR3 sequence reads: CATSDPRGQETQYF. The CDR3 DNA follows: TGTGCCACCAGTGACCCCAGGGGACAAGAGACCCAGTACTTC.

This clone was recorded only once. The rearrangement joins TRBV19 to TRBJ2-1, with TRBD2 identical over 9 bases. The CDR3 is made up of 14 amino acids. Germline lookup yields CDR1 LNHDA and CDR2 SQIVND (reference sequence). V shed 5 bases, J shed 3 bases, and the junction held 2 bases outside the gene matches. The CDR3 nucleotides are TGTGCCAGTAGTCCTAGCGGGGTCTACAATGAGCAGTTCTTC. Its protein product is CASSPSGVYNEQFF.

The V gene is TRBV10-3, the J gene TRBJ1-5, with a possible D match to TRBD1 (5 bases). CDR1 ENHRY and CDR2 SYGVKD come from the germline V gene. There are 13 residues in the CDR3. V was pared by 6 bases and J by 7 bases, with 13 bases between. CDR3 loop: CAIRLQESQPQHF. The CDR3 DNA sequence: TGTGCCATCAGACTACAGGAGAGCCAGCCCCAGCATTTT.